This is a list of T cell receptor beta chains from one sample in a study of shared clonotypes between healthy human individuals. TCRdb's table, derived via immunoSEQ multiplex PCR, lists solely in-frame clones and lacks some. The data hold about 580,000 clones, with more than 95% observed a single time. Sequencing was carried out using naive CD8+ T cells sorted from blood. These receptors originate from a man aged 25-40 years in good health. Both conserved end residues are part of each CDR3. A D gene is named only where the DNA matches it firmly. A clone size is listed for some rows: how often the clone was seen (once, few, many), or a class if it is expanded.

D gene	V gene	J gene	clone size	CDR3 protein	CDR3 DNA
.	TRBV9	TRBJ1-2	once	CASSKRDGYTF	TGTGCCAGCAGCAAGAGGGATGGCTACACCTTC
.	TRBV5-5	TRBJ2-1	.	CASTTPGLHNEQFF	TGTGCCAGCACCACTCCGGGACTCCACAATGAGCAGTTCTTC
TRBD1	TRBV6-1	TRBJ2-7	.	CASSDRDRTSYEQYF	TGTGCCAGCAGTGACCGGGACAGGACTTCCTACGAGCAGTACTTC
.	TRBV19	TRBJ2-1	once	CASNIRGWSEQFF	TGTGCCAGTAATATCAGGGGATGGAGTGAGCAGTTCTTC
TRBD1	TRBV5-6	TRBJ2-6	once	CASSWTGAGANVLTF	TGTGCCAGCAGCTGGACAGGGGCTGGGGCCAACGTCCTGACTTTC
TRBD1	TRBV19	TRBJ1-2	.	CASSITGQSYGYTF	TGTGCCAGTAGTATTACGGGACAGAGCTATGGCTACACCTTC
TRBD2	TRBV7-2	TRBJ2-3	once	CASSLYWREQLDTQYF	TGTGCCAGCAGCTTATATTGGCGGGAGCAGCTGGATACGCAGTATTTT
.	TRBV10-3	TRBJ2-5	.	CAISEPRLQETQYF	TGTGCCATCAGTGAGCCGCGGCTCCAAGAGACCCAGTACTTC
TRBD1	TRBV27	TRBJ2-7	.	CASSWDRAGYEQYF	TGTGCCAGCAGCTGGGACAGGGCCGGTTACGAGCAGTACTTC
.	TRBV29-1	TRBJ2-7	.	CSVESKTAGEQYF	TGCAGCGTTGAATCCAAGACCGCAGGCGAGCAGTACTTC
TRBD2	TRBV7-9	TRBJ2-1	.	CASSPNAGVGGFYNEQFF	TGTGCCAGCAGCCCAAATGCGGGGGTGGGCGGTTTCTACAATGAGCAGTTCTTC
TRBD2	TRBV7-9	TRBJ2-1	once	CASSLLGGSHDEQFF	TGTGCCAGCAGCTTACTTGGCGGGAGTCACGATGAGCAGTTCTTC
TRBD1	TRBV4-3	TRBJ2-3	.	CASSQDWGTGNTDTQYF	TGCGCCAGCAGCCAAGATTGGGGGACAGGAAACACAGATACGCAGTATTTT
.	TRBV11-2	TRBJ2-7	once	CASSLTSGTYEYEQYF	TGTGCCAGCAGCTTAACCTCCGGGACATACGAATACGAGCAGTACTTC
.	TRBV5-4	TRBJ2-7	.	CASSNRSSYEQYF	TGTGCCAGCAGTAACAGGAGCTCCTACGAGCAGTACTTC
.	TRBV7-9	TRBJ2-2	.	CASSFPGMNTGELFF	TGTGCCAGCAGCTTTCCAGGGATGAACACCGGGGAGCTGTTTTTT
.	TRBV5-1	TRBJ2-2	.	CASSYTSAENTGELFF	TGCGCCAGCAGCTACACCTCGGCGGAAAACACCGGGGAGCTGTTTTTT
.	TRBV14	TRBJ1-5	.	CASSLSKFGRDSNQPQHF	TGTGCCAGCAGCCTAAGTAAATTCGGTCGAGATAGCAATCAGCCCCAGCATTTT
.	TRBV6-5	TRBJ2-7	.	CASSSLAYEQYF	TGTGCCAGCAGTAGTCTAGCCTACGAGCAGTACTTC
.	TRBV6-1	TRBJ1-5	.	CASRRVQGTNQPQHF	TGTGCCAGCAGGAGAGTACAGGGAACTAATCAGCCCCAGCATTTT
TRBD1	TRBV29-1	TRBJ2-4	.	CSAPDRSGNIQYF	TGCAGCGCCCCGGACAGGTCCGGAAACATTCAGTACTTC
TRBD2	TRBV19	TRBJ2-1	.	CATRPGTSGSNEQFF	TGTGCCACCCGACCCGGGACTAGCGGGAGCAATGAGCAGTTCTTC
TRBD1	TRBV28	TRBJ1-2	.	CASSPTPGQGINYGYTF	TGTGCCAGCAGCCCGACACCGGGACAGGGGATAAACTATGGCTACACCTTC
.	TRBV28	TRBJ2-1	.	CASSPEALYNEQFF	TGTGCCAGCAGTCCCGAGGCCCTATACAATGAGCAGTTCTTC
.	TRBV5-5	TRBJ2-7	.	CASSLWGSSYEQYF	TGTGCCAGCAGCTTATGGGGTAGTTCCTACGAGCAGTACTTC
.	TRBV7-9	TRBJ2-3	.	CASSLGESYPTDTQYF	TGTGCCAGCAGCTTGGGGGAGAGTTATCCCACAGATACGCAGTATTTT
TRBD2	TRBV7-9	TRBJ2-2	.	CASSLTSGRPDTGELFF	TGTGCCAGCAGCTTAACTAGCGGGAGGCCGGACACCGGGGAGCTGTTTTTT
TRBD1	TRBV5-4	TRBJ2-7	.	CASNPSDRAYEQYF	TGTGCCAGCAACCCCTCGGACAGGGCCTACGAGCAGTACTTC
.	TRBV29-1	TRBJ2-7	.	CSVTDPRRGQSYEQYF	TGCAGCGTTACCGATCCCAGGCGGGGACAGTCTTACGAGCAGTACTTC
.	TRBV7-9	TRBJ2-7	.	CASSPPSGTDSYEQYF	TGTGCCAGCAGCCCACCGTCCGGGACGGATTCCTACGAGCAGTACTTC
TRBD2	TRBV2	TRBJ2-1	.	CASQIAGGYNEQFF	TGTGCCAGTCAGATAGCGGGAGGTTACAATGAGCAGTTCTTC
.	TRBV19	TRBJ1-1	.	CASKVEMNTEAFF	TGTGCCAGTAAAGTGGAGATGAACACTGAAGCTTTCTTT
.	TRBV15	TRBJ2-1	.	CATSTRLVHEQFF	TGTGCCACCAGCACCAGACTGGTCCATGAGCAGTTCTTC
TRBD2	TRBV14	TRBJ2-3	.	CASSQVSSASGRDTQYF	TGTGCCAGCAGCCAAGTTAGCTCGGCTAGCGGGAGAGATACGCAGTATTTT
TRBD1	TRBV7-6	TRBJ2-2	.	CASSVTGGRSTGELFF	TGTGCCAGCAGCGTAACAGGGGGCCGGAGCACCGGGGAGCTGTTTTTT
TRBD1	TRBV6-6	TRBJ2-7	.	CASSYGTTGDYEQYF	TGTGCCAGCAGTTACGGTACTACAGGGGACTACGAGCAGTACTTC
.	TRBV7-9	TRBJ1-5	.	CASSLGAASNQPQHF	TGTGCCAGCAGCTTAGGGGCAGCTAGCAATCAGCCCCAGCATTTT
.	TRBV27	TRBJ2-1	.	CASSRPRGSYNEQFF	TGTGCCAGCAGTCGACCGAGGGGCTCTTACAATGAGCAGTTCTTC
TRBD2	TRBV7-8	TRBJ2-1	.	CASSISGSGYNEQFF	TGTGCCAGCAGCATTAGCGGGAGCGGATACAATGAGCAGTTCTTC
.	TRBV7-8	TRBJ2-1	.	CASSSPAGQFF	TGTGCCAGCAGCTCCCCGGCCGGGCAGTTCTTC
.	TRBV2	TRBJ1-2	.	CASSGADYTF	TGTGCCAGCAGTGGAGCGGACTACACCTTC
.	TRBV7-9	TRBJ2-1	.	CAILWGSDNEQFF	TGTGCCATTCTCTGGGGGTCAGACAATGAGCAGTTCTTC
.	TRBV11-2	TRBJ1-3	.	CASSPWGSGNTIYF	TGTGCCAGCAGCCCCTGGGGATCTGGAAACACCATATATTTT
.	TRBV19	TRBJ1-5	.	CASSIDRGARNQPQHF	TGTGCCAGTAGTATAGATCGGGGGGCGCGAAATCAGCCCCAGCATTTT
TRBD1	TRBV5-1	TRBJ1-5	.	CASRESTGDNQPQHF	TGCGCCAGCCGAGAATCAACAGGGGACAATCAGCCCCAGCATTTT
TRBD1	TRBV29-1	TRBJ2-7	.	CSVMGQGIYEQYF	TGCAGCGTGATGGGACAGGGAATCTACGAGCAGTACTTC
.	TRBV27	TRBJ2-7	.	CASSVTASYEQYF	TGTGCCAGCAGTGTGACAGCGAGCTACGAGCAGTACTTC
.	TRBV7-9	TRBJ2-1	few	CASSLSGDEQFF	TGTGCCAGCAGCTTAAGCGGCGACGAGCAGTTCTTC
TRBD1	TRBV27	TRBJ2-7	.	CASSPGTGDYEQYF	TGTGCCAGCAGTCCAGGGACAGGGGACTACGAGCAGTACTTC
.	TRBV14	TRBJ2-5	.	CASSQQSVLIQETQYF	TGTGCCAGCAGCCAACAAAGCGTATTAATCCAAGAGACCCAGTACTTC
.	TRBV7-9	TRBJ2-7	.	CASSFRGSQPYEQYF	TGTGCCAGCAGCTTTAGGGGTTCCCAACCTTACGAGCAGTACTTC
.	TRBV29-1	TRBJ1-4	.	CSGGFLGEKLFF	TGCAGCGGAGGGTTCCTCGGAGAAAAACTGTTTTTT
TRBD2	TRBV6-6	TRBJ2-1	.	CASSTLAGGDNEQFF	TGTGCCAGCAGCACCCTAGCGGGAGGTGACAATGAGCAGTTCTTC
TRBD2	TRBV27	TRBJ2-1	.	CASSLSTSGSYEQFF	TGTGCCAGCAGTTTATCAACCAGCGGGAGCTATGAGCAGTTCTTC
TRBD2	TRBV9	TRBJ2-1	.	CASSYSGSMNEQFF	TGTGCCAGCAGTTATAGCGGGAGTATGAATGAGCAGTTCTTC
.	TRBV4-1	TRBJ2-7	.	CASSQDWQGGYEQYF	TGCGCCAGCAGCCAAGATTGGCAGGGGGGCTACGAGCAGTACTTC